The TCR beta chain under discussion was sequenced for a study of Graves' ophthalmopathy and Graves' hyperthyroidism. Germline values: CDR1 SGHAT, CDR2 FQNNGV. The CDR3 contains 16 residues. Trimming stripped 5 bases from V and 0 bases from J, with 17 bases between. Amplified TCR beta CDR3 regions were obtained using RNA transcripts as template. First-round RT-PCR relied on HTBI primers, and a second-round multiplex PCR came next. TCRdb independently ran MiXCR on the multiplex PCR reads; one entry per CDR3 protein. The profile shows under 800,000 distinct CDR3 sequences, about a fifth of them singletons.

This TCR was sampled from a woman aged 18-29 years with stable Graves' hyperthyroidism. Some clones in this sample may be carry-over from other donors' samples. The material sequenced was peripheral blood. This chain uses TRBV11-2 with TRBJ2-7; D is unclear. The CDR3 region is CASSRRKGRSSYEQYF. For the CDR3, the DNA is TGTGCCAGCAGCCGGCGGAAGGGCAGAAGCTCCTACGAGCAGTACTTC.